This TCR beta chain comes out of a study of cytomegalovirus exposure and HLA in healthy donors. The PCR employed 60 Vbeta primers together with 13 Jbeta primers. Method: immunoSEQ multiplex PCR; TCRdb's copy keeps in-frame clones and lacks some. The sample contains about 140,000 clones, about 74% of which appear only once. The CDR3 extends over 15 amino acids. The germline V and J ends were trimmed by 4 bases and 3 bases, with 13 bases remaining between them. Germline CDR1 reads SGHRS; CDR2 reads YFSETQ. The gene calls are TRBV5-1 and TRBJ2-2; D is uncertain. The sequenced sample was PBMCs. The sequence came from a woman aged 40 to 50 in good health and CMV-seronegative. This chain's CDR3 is CASSLPGRDTGELFF. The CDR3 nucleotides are TGCGCCAGCAGCCTGCCGGGTCGCGACACCGGGGAGCTGTTTTTT.